The 15 T cell receptor beta chains below were found in one sample sequenced in a study of cytotoxic CD8 clonotypes in ibrutinib-treated CLL. Method: immunoSEQ multiplex PCR; TCRdb's copy keeps in-frame clones and lacks some. The profile covers about 270,000 clones, with roughly three quarters appearing a single time and about 6% taken by the ten largest. The sequencing used PBMCs, collected at disease progression, from a patient treated with ibrutinib. The source of these receptors is a human donor with chronic lymphocytic leukemia.

The chain links TRBV5-1 to TRBJ2-5, with D hard to call. The CDR3 spans 14 residues. The germline CDR1 and CDR2 sequences are SGHRS and YFSETQ. V lost 0 bases and J lost 2, with 8 bases in between. The CDR3 protein is CASSLDLLQETQYF. CDR3 bases: TGCGCCAGCAGCTTGGACTTATTACAAGAGACCCAGTACTTC.

V usage is TRBV7-9 and J usage is TRBJ2-2, with D possibly being TRBD1 (6 bases). The CDR3 has 15 residues. Trimming cost V 4 bases and J 5 bases, with 14 bases left between them. Germline-derived CDR1 and CDR2 are SEHNR and FQNEAQ (reference sequence). CDR3 nucleotide sequence: TGTGCCAGCAGCTACTCCGGGACAAAGACCGGGGAGCTGTTTTTT. Translated, it gives CASSYSGTKTGELFF. The full variable domain, its missing parts supplied by reference TRBV7-9 and TRBJ2-2, is DTGVSQNPRHKITKRGQNVTFRCDPISEHNRLYWYRQTLGQGPEFLTYFQNEAQLEKSRLLSDRFSAERPKGSFSTLEIQRTEQGDSAMYLCASSYSGTKTGELFFGEGSRLTVL.

The V call is TRBV5-4, the J call TRBJ1-6; no firm D call. The V gene lost 4 bases and the J gene lost 7 bases, with 15 bases spanning the gap. The CDR3 covers 15 residues. Germline-derived CDR1 and CDR2 are SGHNT and YYREEE (reference sequence). CDR3 protein: CASSNQRGTNSPLHF. In nucleotides, the CDR3 is TGTGCCAGCAGCAACCAGCGGGGAACGAATTCACCCCTCCACTTT.

V usage is TRBV7-8 and J usage is TRBJ2-3; D possibly matches TRBD1 or TRBD2 (5 bases each). Trimming took off 5 bases at V and 1 base at J, with 22 bases between the two ends. The germline CDR1 and CDR2 sequences are SGHVS and FQNEAQ. This CDR3 is 18 amino acids long. CDR3 amino acids: CASSPWYSGPRGTDTQYF. The CDR3 DNA follows: TGTGCCAGCAGCCCATGGTATTCAGGGCCGCGGGGCACAGATACGCAGTATTTT.

This chain connects TRBV28 to TRBJ2-7; D may be TRBD2 (5 bases). Trimming cost V 2 bases and J 9 bases, with 17 bases left between them. The CDR3 is 14 residues long. CDR1 is MDHEN and CDR2 is SYDVKM in the germline V gene. CDR3 coding DNA: TGTGCCAGCAGTTTAAAGATGGGTGCGGGCCGGCAGTACTTC. It codes for CASSLKMGAGRQYF.

The V gene is TRBV19, the J gene TRBJ2-2; perhaps TRBD2 as D (5 bases). Germline CDR1 reads LNHDA; CDR2 reads SQIVND (reference sequence). The V gene lost 5 bases and the J gene lost 1 base, with 8 bases spanning the gap. There are 14 residues in the CDR3. The CDR3 nucleotides are TGTGCCAGTAGTCTGGACTGGAACACCGGGGAGCTGTTTTTT. Translation gives CASSLDWNTGELFF.

This clone was observed a few times. The rearrangement uses TRBV5-1 and TRBJ2-6, with D hard to call. CDR3 length: 14 residues. Germline CDR1 reads SGHRS; CDR2 reads YFSETQ. Trimming shortened V by 0 bases and J by 2 bases, and 3 bases separated the two germline ends. The CDR3 DNA follows: TGCGCCAGCAGCTTGGCGCCTGGGGCCAACGTCCTGACTTTC. Amino acid sequence: CASSLAPGANVLTF.

The chain combines TRBV19 with TRBJ2-7; the D gene could be TRBD1 or TRBD2 (6 bases each). V was shortened by 5 bases and J by 3 bases, with 11 bases between the two germline ends. The germline CDR1 and CDR2 sequences are LNHDA and SQIVND (reference sequence). The CDR3 sequence is 13 residues long. For the CDR3, the DNA is TGTGCCAGTAGTGTAGGGGGGTTCTACGAGCAGTACTTC. It codes for CASSVGGFYEQYF.

The chain links TRBV5-1 to TRBJ1-2; no definite D call. The germline CDR1 and CDR2 sequences are SGHRS and YFSETQ. This CDR3 has 15 amino acids. Trimming removed 1 base at V and 4 bases at J, with 14 bases between. The CDR3 DNA reads as TGCGCCAGCAGCTTGATCGGTTCCCCTACCTATGGCTACACCTTC. Its translation is CASSLIGSPTYGYTF. Variable domain in full (rest from reference TRBV5-1 and TRBJ1-2): KAGVTQTPRYLIKTRGQQVTLSCSPISGHRSVSWYQQTPGQGLQFLFEYFSETQRNKGNFPGRFSGRQFSNSRSEMNVSTLELGDSALYLCASSLIGSPTYGYTFGSGTRLTVV.

This clone has just a few counts. This chain connects TRBV4-1 to TRBJ2-7; 13 nucleotides line up with TRBD2. The junction had 7 bases not matched to a gene; V was cut back by 3 bases and J by 5 bases. CDR1 and CDR2 from the germline V gene are MGHRA and YSYEKL. CDR3 length: 16 residues. The CDR3 region has the DNA TGCGCCAGCAGCCAGTCCTCGGGACTAGCGGGGCACGAGCAGTACTTC. Amino acid sequence: CASSQSSGLAGHEQYF.

In this sample, this clone turned up a few times. The gene calls are TRBV27 and TRBJ1-5; TRBD1 matches 8 bases. The V gene's germline CDR1 is MNHEY and CDR2 SMNVEV (reference sequence). This CDR3 is 14 amino acids long. The ends lost 5 bases at V and 11 bases at J; junction bases unmatched: 11. The CDR3 loop is CASSRTGGEWSQHF. CDR3 nucleotides: TGTGCCAGCAGTCGAACAGGGGGAGAGTGGTCCCAGCATTTT.

The chain recombines TRBV5-4 with TRBJ2-7; 8 bases match TRBD1. The CDR3 length is 13 residues. The V gene end was trimmed by 5 bases and the J gene end by 2 bases; junction bases not matched to a gene: 3. The germline V gene has CDR1 SGHNT and CDR2 YYREEE (reference sequence). The CDR3 is CASSKGQAYEQYF. CDR3 in DNA: TGTGCCAGCAGTAAGGGACAGGCCTACGAGCAGTACTTC. Full variable domain (rest looked up from reference TRBV5-4 and TRBJ2-7): ETGVTQSPTHLIKTRGQQVTLRCSSQSGHNTVSWYQQALGQGPQFIFQYYREEENGRGNFPPRFSGLQFPNYSSELNVNALELDDSALYLCASSKGQAYEQYFGPGTRLTVT.

This clone has only one observation. This chain links TRBV29-1 with TRBJ1-1; D remains ambiguous. This CDR3 has 14 amino acids. Per germline, CDR1 SQVTM and CDR2 ANQGSEA. Trimming stripped 2 bases from V and 0 bases from J, with 10 bases between. The CDR3 region is CSVERAGVNTEAFF. DNA of the CDR3: TGCAGCGTTGAAAGGGCAGGTGTGAACACTGAAGCTTTCTTT.

The chain joins TRBV6-1 to TRBJ2-5; 7 bases are a match to TRBD1. V was clipped by 6 bases and J by 7 bases; unmatched bases: 14. The germline gives CDR1 MNHNS, CDR2 SASEGT. The CDR3 spans 15 residues. CDR3 protein: CASRDLGQSKMTQYF. The CDR3 bases are TGTGCCAGCAGGGACCTGGGACAGAGTAAGATGACCCAGTACTTC.

V gene TRBV2 combines with J gene TRBJ2-5; TRBD2 aligns across 12 bases. This CDR3 is built from 16 residues. Germline CDR1 is SNHLY and CDR2 is FYNNEI. V dropped 4 bases and J dropped 4; count of bases not matched to a gene: 7. The CDR3: CASSAGLAGRGETQYF. CDR3 bases: TGTGCCAGCAGTGCAGGACTAGCGGGGAGGGGAGAGACCCAGTACTTC.